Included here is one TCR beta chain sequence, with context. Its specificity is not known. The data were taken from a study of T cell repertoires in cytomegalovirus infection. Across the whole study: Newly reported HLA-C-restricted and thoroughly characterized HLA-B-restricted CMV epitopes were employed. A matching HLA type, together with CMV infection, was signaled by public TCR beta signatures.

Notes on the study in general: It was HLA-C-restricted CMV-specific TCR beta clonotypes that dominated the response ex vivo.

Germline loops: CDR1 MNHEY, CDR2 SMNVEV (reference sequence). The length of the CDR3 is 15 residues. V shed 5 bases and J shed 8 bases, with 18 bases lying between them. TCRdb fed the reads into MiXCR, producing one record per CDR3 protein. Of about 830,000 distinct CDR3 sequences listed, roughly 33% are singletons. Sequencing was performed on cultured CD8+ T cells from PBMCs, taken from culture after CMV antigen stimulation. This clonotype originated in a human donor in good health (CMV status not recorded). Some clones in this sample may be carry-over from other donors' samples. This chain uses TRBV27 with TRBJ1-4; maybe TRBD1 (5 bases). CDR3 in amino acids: CASSPQPTRGEKLFF. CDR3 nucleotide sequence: TGTGCCAGCAGTCCCCAGCCTACGAGGGGCGAAAAACTGTTTTTT.